The clone carrying this TCR beta chain was recorded only once. The antigen remains unidentified. PCR used 60 Vbeta primers and 13 Jbeta primers. Measured with immunoSEQ multiplex PCR; TCRdb has only the in-frame clones, and not every one. The data hold 150,000 or so clones, with about 10% observed a single time. Germline V lookup: CDR1 SGHDN, CDR2 FVKESK. Between the trimmed V and J ends, which lost 4 bases and 0 bases, there was a span of 13 bases. The CDR3 is 16 amino acids. The data stem from a study of cytomegalovirus exposure and HLA in healthy donors. General study points: According to the study, 160 or so TCR beta chains were cytomegalovirus-associated.

The sequence was obtained from a man aged 45 to 65 in good health and CMV-seronegative. The chain couples TRBV14 to TRBJ2-4, with a possible D match to TRBD1 (6 bases). Sequencing was performed on PBMCs. The CDR3 region has the DNA TGTGCCAGCAGCCCCCTACAGGGACGAGCCAAAAACATTCAGTACTTC. It codes for CASSPLQGRAKNIQYF.